Presented here are 8 T cell receptor beta chains from one specimen sequenced in a study of radiotherapy plus CTLA-4 blockade in lung cancer. Only in-frame clones appear in the TCRdb table, and some are missing; sequencing was by immunoSEQ multiplex PCR. The sample has about 98,000 clones, 88% seen once. The sample consisted of peripheral blood, taken from a patient treated with radiotherapy plus ipilimumab. The receptors stem from a human donor with non-small cell lung cancer that progressed on radiotherapy plus ipilimumab.

V usage is TRBV11-2 and J usage is TRBJ2-5; no reliable D call. The CDR3 runs 14 residues. CDR1 is SGHAT, CDR2 FQNNGV, per germline. V was clipped by 0 bases and J by 5 bases, with 10 bases between them. CDR3 residues: CASSLETLGETQYF. The CDR3 DNA follows: TGTGCCAGCAGCTTAGAGACTTTGGGGGAGACCCAGTACTTC.

The chain joins TRBV6-6 to TRBJ1-4; maybe TRBD1 (5 bases). The CDR3 has 14 amino acids. Trimming shortened V by 8 bases and J by 7 bases, and 17 bases separated the two germline ends. Germline V gives CDR1 MNHNY, CDR2 SVGAGI (reference sequence). The CDR3, as DNA: TGTGCCAGCGCCCAGGGTTGGGTAGGTGAAAAACTGTTTTTT. Residues: CASAQGWVGEKLFF.

The chain employs TRBV2 and TRBJ2-2; 10 nucleotides match TRBD1. Germline values: CDR1 SNHLY, CDR2 FYNNEI. V shed 7 bases, J shed 4 bases, and the junction held 6 bases outside the gene matches. The length of the CDR3 is 15 residues. The CDR3 loop reads CASTPDRGVTGELFF. The CDR3 bases are TGTGCCAGCACTCCGGACAGGGGGGTCACCGGGGAGCTGTTTTTT.

Here the CDR3 DNA reads TGCAGCGTTCAGACCCAGGGCTCTGAAGCTTTCTTT. Translated: CSVQTQGSEAFF. V and J are TRBV29-1 and TRBJ1-1; tentative D call: TRBD1 (5 bases). Trimming left V 5 bases short and J 6 bases short, with 13 bases between. The CDR3 contains 12 residues. Per germline, CDR1 SQVTM and CDR2 ANQGSEA.

This chain joins TRBV4-2 and TRBJ2-5; 8 bases match TRBD1. The germline gives CDR1 LGHNA, CDR2 YNFKEQ. V was pared by 3 bases and J by 3 bases, with 6 bases of the junction left unmatched. This CDR3 is built from 15 residues. The CDR3 sequence: CASSQLDRAEETQYF. CDR3 DNA sequence: TGTGCCAGCAGCCAGTTGGACAGGGCGGAAGAGACCCAGTACTTC.

The rearrangement uses TRBV18 and TRBJ2-5, with 12 bases identical to TRBD2. Losses at the gene ends were 3 bases for V and 4 bases for J; bases not matched to a gene: 0. Germline V gene lookup returns CDR1 KGHSH and CDR2 LQKENI. CDR3 length: 14 residues. The CDR3 DNA reads as TGTGCCAGCTCACCGGGACTAGCGGGAGAGACCCAGTACTTC. Protein product: CASSPGLAGETQYF.

The genes are TRBV6-5 and TRBJ1-1; D might be TRBD1 (6 bases). Germline-derived CDR1 and CDR2 are MNHEY and SVGAGI. The CDR3 extends over 15 amino acids. V lost 8 bases and J lost 1, with 17 bases in between. The CDR3 sequence: CASHRRGAGNTEAFF. The DNA of the CDR3 is TGTGCCAGCCATCGGCGGGGGGCTGGGAACACTGAAGCTTTCTTT.

Comments on this clone: The same CDR3 arises from other DNA sequences in this sample as well. V usage is TRBV18 and J usage is TRBJ2-7; D is unresolved. This CDR3 is built from 13 residues. Trimming shortened V by 0 bases and J by 1 base, and 4 bases separated the two germline ends. CDR1 KGHSH and CDR2 LQKENI come from the germline V gene. DNA of the CDR3: TGTGCCAGCTCACCACCGTCTTCCTACGAGCAGTACTTC. Its translation: CASSPPSSYEQYF.